This TCR beta chain was identified during a study of patients and donors after allogeneic stem cell transplantation. Each CDR3 protein is one row after TCRdb ran MiXCR on the RT-PCR reads. Here the sample spans under 200,000 distinct CDR3 sequences, approximately 24% being singletons. Germline V gene sequence: CDR1 SGHVS, CDR2 FNYEAQ. This CDR3 region has 14 residues. The V gene lost 2 bases and the J gene lost 2 bases, with 7 bases spanning the gap. This rearrangement joins TRBV7-6 to TRBJ1-5; perhaps TRBD1 as D (6 bases). The TCR was taken from a human donor who was either an allogeneic HSCT recipient or a stem cell or donor lymphocyte infusion donor (not recorded which). It is not recorded whose cells these are; they may come from a transplant donor. Source material: blood, either unsorted or a sorted T cell fraction (not recorded which). CDR3 residues: CASSLRGGNQPQHF. As DNA, the CDR3 is TGTGCCAGCAGCTTAAGGGGGGGCAATCAGCCCCAGCATTTT.